This TCR beta chain stems from a study of regulatory T cells in long-lasting Graves disease. As to time point: newly diagnosed GD, antithyroid drugs for less than 3 months. From RNA extracted from PBMCs, the TCR library was made. This clonotype was counted at least ten times. The antigen is not known. Deletions cut 3 bases from V and 5 bases from J, with 11 bases between. The CDR3 has 14 residues. In germline, CDR1 is LNHDA, CDR2 SQIVND (reference sequence). General observations from the study: Favored gene segments in persistent disease were TRBV28, TRBJ1-2 and TRBJ2-5.

Arm-PCR with iRepertoire HTBI primers amplified the CDR3 regions for these TCR beta libraries. TCRdb passed the multiplex PCR reads through MiXCR, listing each CDR3 protein once. In the table there are under 450,000 distinct CDR3 sequences, 10% to 15% of which are singletons. These data were likewise used in another study, on T cells in Graves' hyperthyroidism and ophthalmopathy. That work adds: The study used the HTBI primer set for a first-round RT-PCR of the TCR CDR3.

The rearrangement joins TRBV19 to TRBJ1-5; weak D call: TRBD1 (6 bases). The source was peripheral blood mononuclear cells (PBMCs), collected at new diagnosis, from a patient treated with antithyroid drugs. The TCR originated in a woman between 18 and 30 years old with Graves disease. DNA of the CDR3: TGTGCCAGTAGTATCGGGGGCGATCATCAGCCCCAGCATTTT. Translated, it gives CASSIGGDHQPQHF.